Shown below are 4 T cell receptor beta chains from a single sample sequenced in a study of CD8+CD57+ T cells in acquired aplastic anemia. Patients included in sequencing had previously demonstrated CD8+CD57+ cell expansion by flow cytometry. CDR3 and TCR beta VDJ profiling relied on genomic DNA as the template. TCRdb reprocessed the reads with MiXCR, giving one entry per CDR3 protein. This sample has more than 150,000 distinct CDR3 sequences; roughly 50% occur once, and the top ten carry 13%. The sample taken for sequencing was sorted CD4+, CD8+, or CD8+CD57+ T cells (not recorded which) from PBMCs. These receptors were collected from a human donor with aplastic anemia.

The chain couples TRBV20-1 to TRBJ2-7; D might be TRBD1 (6 bases). V gave up 1 base and J gave up 0 bases, with 13 bases separating them. The CDR3 runs 15 residues. Germline loops: CDR1 DFQATT, CDR2 SNEGSKA (reference sequence). In nucleotides, the CDR3 is TGCAGTGCTAGAGTCTTAGGACAGATCTCCTACGAGCAGTACTTC. Its translation: CSARVLGQISYEQYF.

This sequence joins TRBV24-1 and TRBJ2-1, with a tentative D call TRBD2 (6 bases). CDR3 length: 16 residues. V dropped 11 bases and J dropped 6 bases, with 25 bases sitting between them. Germline values: CDR1 KGHDR, CDR2 SFDVKD. This CDR3 reads CAIQAGYQARANEQFF. CDR3 coding DNA: TGTGCCATTCAGGCGGGGTACCAGGCCCGGGCCAATGAGCAGTTCTTC.

On this clonotype itself: This may be a read error, as it is one base from a much larger clone. In DNA form, the CDR3 reads TGTGCCAGCAGCCCAAGAAGCGGGGGGACTATCGGTACGCAGTATTTT. It encodes CASSPRSGGTIGTQYF. The J gene is TRBJ2-3, the V gene TRBV11-2, with 9 bases lining up with TRBD2. The germline V gene has CDR1 SGHAT and CDR2 FQNNGV. V lost 5 bases to trimming and J lost 8 bases; unmatched junction nucleotides: 14. CDR3 length: 16 amino acids.

The chain joins TRBV5-1 to TRBJ2-3; 8 bases are shared with TRBD1. Trimming at V came to 5 bases and at J to 2 bases, leaving 4 bases not matched to a gene. The CDR3 is made up of 14 amino acids. The germline CDR1 and CDR2 sequences are SGHRS and YFSETQ. The CDR3: CASRWTGTTDTQYF. The CDR3 DNA follows: TGCGCCAGCAGATGGACAGGGACCACAGATACGCAGTATTTT.